This TCR beta chain was sequenced for a study of blood T cells in healthy people across ages. Notes on the study in general: Estimates of total diversity, which came from one million sequenced T cells, were considered to be underestimates.

A second PCR, run for about 7 to 11 cycles, used a sample-barcoded 5' primer plus a J-beta primer mix. Via MiXCR, TCRdb re-called the 5' RACE reads, giving one row per CDR3 protein. In the table there are some 940,000 distinct CDR3 sequences, about 27% of which are singletons. This CDR3 has 16 residues. Trimming shortened V by 4 bases and J by 5 bases, and 20 bases separated the two germline ends. Germline CDR1 and CDR2: SGHTA and FQGNSA. In its sample, this clonotype was seen a few times. Its antigen is not identified. Another study also made use of these data, one on T cells of mothers and their children. From that paper: When mothers and children were related, their normalized repertoire overlap, which was always slightly higher, did not differ significantly from that of unrelated pairs.

This sequence joins TRBV7-2 and TRBJ1-1, with no clear D. The sample consisted of blood. This clonotype was sampled from a woman in her 40s in good health. DNA for the CDR3: TGTGCCAGCAGCTCCAGCTTGGTTGAGTATGGAACTGAAGCTTTCTTT. Protein: CASSSSLVEYGTEAFF.